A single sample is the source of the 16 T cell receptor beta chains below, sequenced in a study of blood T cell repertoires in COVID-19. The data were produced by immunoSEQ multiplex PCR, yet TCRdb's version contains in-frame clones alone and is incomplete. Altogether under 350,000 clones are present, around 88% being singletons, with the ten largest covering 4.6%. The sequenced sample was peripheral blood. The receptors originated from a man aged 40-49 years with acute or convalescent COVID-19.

CDR3 nucleotides: TGTGCCATCAGTGAGTCGATAGGTCAGGGGGCCGGTGAAGCTTTCTTT. Amino acid sequence: CAISESIGQGAGEAFF. The genes are TRBV10-3 and TRBJ1-1, with TRBD1 matching over 8 bases. The CDR3 spans 16 residues. CDR1 and CDR2 (germline): ENHRY, SYGVKD. V gave up 0 bases and J gave up 7 bases; unmatched junction bases: 10.

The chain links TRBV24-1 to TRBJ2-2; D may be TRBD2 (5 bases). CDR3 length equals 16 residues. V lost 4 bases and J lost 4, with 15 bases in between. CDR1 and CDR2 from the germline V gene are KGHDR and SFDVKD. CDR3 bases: TGTGCCACCAGTGACCCCGGGTCCCGGGGCACCGGGGAGCTGTTTTTT. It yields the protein CATSDPGSRGTGELFF.

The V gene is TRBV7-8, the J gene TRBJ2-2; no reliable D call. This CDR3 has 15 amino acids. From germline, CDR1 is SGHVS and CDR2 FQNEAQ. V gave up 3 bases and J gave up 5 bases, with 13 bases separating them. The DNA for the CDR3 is TGTGCCAGCAGCTTCGACACCGATCGGACCGGGGAGCTGTTTTTT. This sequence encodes CASSFDTDRTGELFF. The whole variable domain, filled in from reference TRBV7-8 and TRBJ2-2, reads GAGVSQSPRYKVAKRGQDVALRCDPISGHVSLFWYQQALGQGPEFLTYFQNEAQLDKSGLPSDRFFAERPEGSVSTLKIQRTQQEDSAVYLCASSFDTDRTGELFFGEGSRLTVL.

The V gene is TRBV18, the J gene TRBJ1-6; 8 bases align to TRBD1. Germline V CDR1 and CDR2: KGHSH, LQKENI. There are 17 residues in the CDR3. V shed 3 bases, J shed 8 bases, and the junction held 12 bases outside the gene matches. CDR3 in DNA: TGTGCCAGCTCACCCCTGGGCGGACAGGGTAGCGATTCACCCCTCCACTTT. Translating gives CASSPLGGQGSDSPLHF.

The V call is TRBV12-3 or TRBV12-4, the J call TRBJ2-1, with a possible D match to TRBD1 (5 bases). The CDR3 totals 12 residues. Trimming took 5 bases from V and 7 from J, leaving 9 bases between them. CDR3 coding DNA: TGTGCCAGCAGTGGCCCAGGGAATGAGCAGTTCTTC. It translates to CASSGPGNEQFF.

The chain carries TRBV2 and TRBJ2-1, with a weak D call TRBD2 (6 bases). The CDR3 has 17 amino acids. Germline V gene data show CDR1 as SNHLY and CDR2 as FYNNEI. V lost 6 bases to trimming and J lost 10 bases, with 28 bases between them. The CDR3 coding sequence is TGTGCCAGCAGCCGCCGGTATGGGACTGCGGATCCGAAAGAGCAGTTCTTC. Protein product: CASSRRYGTADPKEQFF.

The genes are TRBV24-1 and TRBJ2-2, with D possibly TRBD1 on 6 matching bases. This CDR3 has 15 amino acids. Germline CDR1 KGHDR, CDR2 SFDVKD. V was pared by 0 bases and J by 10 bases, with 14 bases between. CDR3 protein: CATSDLQGKVEELFF. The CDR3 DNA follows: TGTGCCACCAGTGATTTGCAGGGGAAGGTCGAGGAGCTGTTTTTT.

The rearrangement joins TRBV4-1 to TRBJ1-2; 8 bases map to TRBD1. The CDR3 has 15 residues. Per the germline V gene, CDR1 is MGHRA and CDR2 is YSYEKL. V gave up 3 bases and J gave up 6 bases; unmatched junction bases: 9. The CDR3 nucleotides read TGCGCCAGCAGCCACCAGGACAGGGATCAACATGGCTACACCTTC. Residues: CASSHQDRDQHGYTF.

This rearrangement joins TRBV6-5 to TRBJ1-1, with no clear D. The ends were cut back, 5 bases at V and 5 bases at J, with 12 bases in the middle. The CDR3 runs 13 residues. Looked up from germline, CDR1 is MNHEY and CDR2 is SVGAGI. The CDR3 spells CASSRRENTEAFF. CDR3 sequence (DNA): TGTGCCAGCAGTCGGAGGGAAAATACTGAAGCTTTCTTT.

The DNA for the CDR3 is TGTGCCAGCAGCGGAAAGCGGGGGGGCCCAGATACGCAGTATTTT. This encodes CASSGKRGGPDTQYF. The chain couples TRBV5-6 to TRBJ2-3, with TRBD2 matching over 10 bases. The CDR3 extends over 15 amino acids. The junction had 6 bases not matched to a gene; V was cut back by 4 bases and J by 4 bases. Germline V gene data show CDR1 as SGHDT and CDR2 as YYEEEE.

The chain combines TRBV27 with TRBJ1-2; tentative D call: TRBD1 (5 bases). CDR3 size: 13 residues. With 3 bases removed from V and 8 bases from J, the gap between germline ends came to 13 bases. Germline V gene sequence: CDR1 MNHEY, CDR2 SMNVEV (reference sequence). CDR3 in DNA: TGTGCCAGCAGTTTCGGGGGATATGGAGGCTACACCTTC. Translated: CASSFGGYGGYTF.

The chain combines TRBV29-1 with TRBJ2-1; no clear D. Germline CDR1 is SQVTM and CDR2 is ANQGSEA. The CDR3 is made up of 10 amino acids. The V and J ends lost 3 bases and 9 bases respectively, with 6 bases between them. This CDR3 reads CSVDSGEQFF. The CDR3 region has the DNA TGCAGCGTTGACTCGGGTGAGCAGTTCTTC.

The CDR3 sequence: CASSVTGTATEAFF. CDR3 nucleotides: TGTGCCAGTAGTGTTACCGGGACTGCCACTGAAGCTTTCTTT. V and J are TRBV19 and TRBJ1-1; perhaps TRBD1 as D (5 bases). This CDR3 has 14 residues. Trimming took off 5 bases at V and 4 bases at J, with 14 bases between the two ends. The germline CDR1 and CDR2 sequences are LNHDA and SQIVND (reference sequence).

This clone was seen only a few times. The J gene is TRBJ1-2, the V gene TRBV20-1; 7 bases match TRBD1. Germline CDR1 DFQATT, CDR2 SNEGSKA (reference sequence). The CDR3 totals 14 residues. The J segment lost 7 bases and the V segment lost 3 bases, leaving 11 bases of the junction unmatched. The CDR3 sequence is CSASSQGVGSGYTF. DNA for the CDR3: TGCAGTGCTAGTAGCCAGGGGGTCGGCTCTGGCTACACCTTC.

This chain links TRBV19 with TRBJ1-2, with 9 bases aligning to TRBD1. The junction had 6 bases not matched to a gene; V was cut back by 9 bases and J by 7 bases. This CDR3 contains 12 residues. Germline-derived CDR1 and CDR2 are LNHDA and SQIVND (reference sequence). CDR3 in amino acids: CASAGTGSGYTF. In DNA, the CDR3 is TGTGCCAGCGCCGGGACAGGGTCTGGCTACACCTTC.

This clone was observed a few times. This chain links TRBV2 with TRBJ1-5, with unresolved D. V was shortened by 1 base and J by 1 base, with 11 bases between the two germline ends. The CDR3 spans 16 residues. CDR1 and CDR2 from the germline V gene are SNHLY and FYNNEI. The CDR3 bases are TGTGCCAGCAGTGAAGTACGGTGGGCAAGCAATCAGCCCCAGCATTTT. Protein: CASSEVRWASNQPQHF. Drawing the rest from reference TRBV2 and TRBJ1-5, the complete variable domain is EPEVTQTPSHQVTQMGQEVILRCVPISNHLYFYWYRQILGQKVEFLVSFYNNEISEKSEIFDDQFSVERPDGSNFTLKIRSTKLEDSAMYFCASSEVRWASNQPQHFGDGTRLSIL.